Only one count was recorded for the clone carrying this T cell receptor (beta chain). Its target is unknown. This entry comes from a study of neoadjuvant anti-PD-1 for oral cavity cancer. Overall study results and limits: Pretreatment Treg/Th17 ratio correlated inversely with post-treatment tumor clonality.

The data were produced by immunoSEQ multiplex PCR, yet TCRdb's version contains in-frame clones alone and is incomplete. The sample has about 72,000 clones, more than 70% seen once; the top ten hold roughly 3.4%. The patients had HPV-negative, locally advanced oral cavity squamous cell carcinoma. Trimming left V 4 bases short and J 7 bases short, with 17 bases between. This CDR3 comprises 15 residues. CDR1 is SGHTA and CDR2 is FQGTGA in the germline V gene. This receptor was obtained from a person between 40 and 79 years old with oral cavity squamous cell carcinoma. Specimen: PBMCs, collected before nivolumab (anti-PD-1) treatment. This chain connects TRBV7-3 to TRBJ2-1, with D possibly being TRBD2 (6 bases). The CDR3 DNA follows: TGTGCCAGCAGCTCCGGGAGACAAACGGGAAATGAGCAGTTCTTC. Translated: CASSSGRQTGNEQFF.